A selection of T cell receptor beta chains follows, all from one sample in a study of cytomegalovirus exposure and HLA in healthy donors. Clones were sequenced by immunoSEQ multiplex PCR, and TCRdb holds only the in-frame ones, with some missing. The table shows some 170,000 clones, with about nine tenths occurring only once. Input material: PBMCs. These receptors were collected from a woman under 40 in good health and CMV-seronegative. Both conserved end residues are part of each CDR3. D genes are given only for firm matches. Only part of the rows carry a size: once, few, many, or a class if the clone is expanded.

d_gene,abundance,j_gene,v_gene,CDR3aa,CDR3nt
TRBD1,once,TRBJ2-7,TRBV9,CASSTTGTGEQYF,TGTGCCAGCAGCACGACAGGGACCGGCGAGCAGTACTTC
NA,NA,TRBJ2-1,TRBV14,CASSRNYYNEQFF,TGTGCCAGCAGTCGAAACTACTACAATGAGCAGTTCTTC
NA,many,TRBJ1-2,TRBV6-1,CASTPGANYGYTF,TGTGCCAGCACACCGGGGGCTAACTATGGCTACACCTTC
NA,NA,TRBJ2-7,TRBV2,CASSDPRTFLEQYF,TGTGCCAGCAGTGACCCCCGGACCTTCCTCGAGCAGTACTTC
NA,NA,TRBJ1-2,TRBV4-3,CASSQDSVGGDYGYTF,TGCGCCAGCAGCCAAGATTCTGTTGGGGGGGACTATGGCTACACCTTC
TRBD1,NA,TRBJ2-1,TRBV2,CASRQGQGLYNEQFF,TGTGCCAGCAGGCAGGGACAGGGTCTCTACAATGAGCAGTTCTTC
NA,NA,TRBJ2-7,TRBV5-1,CASSLGTVPYEQYF,TGCGCCAGCAGCTTGGGGACAGTGCCTTACGAGCAGTACTTC
TRBD1,NA,TRBJ1-1,TRBV28,CASSFRGVFTEAFF,TGTGCCAGCAGTTTCAGGGGGGTCTTCACTGAAGCTTTCTTT
NA,once,TRBJ2-1,TRBV5-1,CASSLTRGTYNEQFF,TGCGCCAGCAGCTTGACGAGGGGGACTTACAATGAGCAGTTCTTC
TRBD1,NA,TRBJ1-2,TRBV7-9,CASSLGTGYGYTF,TGTGCCAGCAGCCTCGGGACAGGGTATGGCTACACCTTC
NA,NA,TRBJ1-2,TRBV15,CATSRDMGDGYTF,TGTGCCACCAGCAGAGATATGGGGGATGGCTACACCTTC